Below, 8 T cell receptor beta chains from the same sample are listed, as sequenced in a study of blood T cell repertoires in COVID-19. TCRdb's table, derived via immunoSEQ multiplex PCR, lists solely in-frame clones and lacks some. The sample holds a few hundred thousand clones, 86% seen once. Sequenced sample: peripheral blood. These TCRs come from a woman between 50 and 59 years old with acute or convalescent COVID-19.

The V call is TRBV6-5, the J call TRBJ2-7, with D uncertain. The CDR3 is made up of 14 amino acids. Germline values: CDR1 MNHEY, CDR2 SVGAGI. Trimming shortened V by 6 bases and J by 3 bases, and 15 bases separated the two germline ends. The CDR3 DNA follows: TGTGCCAGCAGCTCAACGACAATGGGCTACGAGCAGTACTTC. Its translation: CASSSTTMGYEQYF.

This clone was counted between two and nine times. The CDR3 reads CARSPDREQYSPLHF. As DNA, the CDR3 is TGTGCCAGAAGCCCCGACAGGGAACAATATTCACCCCTCCACTTT. The chain has TRBV5-3 and TRBJ1-6; 7 nucleotides match TRBD1. TRBV5-3 is placed among ORFs of uncertain function. This CDR3 contains 15 residues. Losses at the gene ends were 4 bases for V and 8 bases for J; bases not matched to a gene: 9.

The V and J genes are TRBV7-9 and TRBJ2-5, with a weak D call TRBD2 (6 bases). Trimming took 3 bases from V and 14 from J, leaving 22 bases between them. The germline V gene has CDR1 SEHNR and CDR2 FQNEAQ (reference sequence). CDR3 length equals 14 residues. CDR3 protein: CASSLGTATLILYF. In DNA, the CDR3 is TGTGCCAGCAGCTTGGGGACTGCGACCTTGATTTTATACTTC.

A single count supports this clone. The chain joins TRBV18 to TRBJ2-3; 9 bases align to TRBD1. This CDR3 is built from 14 residues. The junction had 5 bases not matched to a gene; V was cut back by 7 bases and J by 3 bases. The germline gives CDR1 KGHSH, CDR2 LQKENI. CDR3 sequence (DNA): TGTGCCAGCTGGGGACAGGGATTGACAGATACGCAGTATTTT. Encoded protein: CASWGQGLTDTQYF.

The chain carries TRBV24-1 and TRBJ1-5; maybe TRBD1 (6 bases). Germline CDR1 is KGHDR and CDR2 is SFDVKD. CDR3 size: 16 residues. V lost 8 bases, J lost 2 bases, and 18 bases lay in between. In DNA form, the CDR3 reads TGTGCCACCAATTTTAGGGGGGGTCAGGGCAATCAGCCCCAGCATTTT. The encoded protein is CATNFRGGQGNQPQHF.

This clone appeared a few times. The J gene is TRBJ2-3, the V gene TRBV27, with 9 bases aligning to TRBD1. Germline V gene data show CDR1 as MNHEY and CDR2 as SMNVEV (reference sequence). V shed 5 bases, J shed 0 bases, and the junction held 3 bases outside the gene matches. The CDR3 contains 15 residues. The CDR3 loop is CASSRTGASTDTQYF. In nucleotides, the CDR3 is TGTGCCAGCAGTCGGACAGGGGCAAGCACAGATACGCAGTATTTT.

The chain joins TRBV27 to TRBJ2-7; the match to TRBD2 covers 7 bases. The CDR3 extends over 14 amino acids. The germline CDR1 and CDR2 sequences are MNHEY and SMNVEV (reference sequence). J gave up 2 bases and V 4 bases, and 5 bases lay outside the gene matches. The CDR3 loop is CASSSGGGAYEQYF. CDR3 nucleotides: TGTGCCAGCAGTTCTGGCGGGGGTGCCTACGAGCAGTACTTC.

This clone occurred a few times. The rearrangement links TRBV2 to TRBJ1-5; 8 bases are shared with TRBD1. J gave up 6 bases and V 6 bases, and 7 bases lay outside the gene matches. The CDR3 is made up of 14 amino acids. Germline V gene sequence: CDR1 SNHLY, CDR2 FYNNEI. The CDR3 DNA is TGTGCCAGCAGAGGCGGACAGGGCACTCAGCCCCAGCATTTT. Translated, it gives CASRGGQGTQPQHF.